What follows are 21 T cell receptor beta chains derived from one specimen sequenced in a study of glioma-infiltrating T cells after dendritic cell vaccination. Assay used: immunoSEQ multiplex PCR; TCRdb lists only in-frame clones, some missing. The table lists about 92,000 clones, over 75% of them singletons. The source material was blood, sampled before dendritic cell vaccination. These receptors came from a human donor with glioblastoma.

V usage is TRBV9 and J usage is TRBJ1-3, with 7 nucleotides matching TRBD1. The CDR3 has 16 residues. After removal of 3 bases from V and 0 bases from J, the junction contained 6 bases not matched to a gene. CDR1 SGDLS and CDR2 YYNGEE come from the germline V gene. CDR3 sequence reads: CASSARQGGSGNTIYF. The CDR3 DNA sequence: TGTGCCAGCAGCGCCCGACAGGGAGGCTCTGGAAACACCATATATTTT.

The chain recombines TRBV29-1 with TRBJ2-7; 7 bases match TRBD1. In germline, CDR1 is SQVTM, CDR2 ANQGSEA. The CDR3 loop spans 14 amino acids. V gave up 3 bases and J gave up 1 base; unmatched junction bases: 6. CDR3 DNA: TGCAGCGTTGACGGACAGGAGGCATCCTACGAGCAGTACTTC. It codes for CSVDGQEASYEQYF.

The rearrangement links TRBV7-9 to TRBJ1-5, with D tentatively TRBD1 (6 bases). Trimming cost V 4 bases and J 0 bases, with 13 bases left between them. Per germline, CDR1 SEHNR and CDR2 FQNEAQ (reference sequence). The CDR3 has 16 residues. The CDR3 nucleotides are TGTGCCAGCAGCTCACAGGGAAGGGGTAGCAATCAGCCCCAGCATTTT. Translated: CASSSQGRGSNQPQHF.

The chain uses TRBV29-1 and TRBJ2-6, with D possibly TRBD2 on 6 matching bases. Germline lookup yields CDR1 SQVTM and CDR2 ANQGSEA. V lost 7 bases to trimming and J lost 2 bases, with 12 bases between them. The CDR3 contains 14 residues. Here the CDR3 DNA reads TGCAGCGCAGCCGGGGGTACTGGGGCCAACGTCCTGACTTTC. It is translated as CSAAGGTGANVLTF.

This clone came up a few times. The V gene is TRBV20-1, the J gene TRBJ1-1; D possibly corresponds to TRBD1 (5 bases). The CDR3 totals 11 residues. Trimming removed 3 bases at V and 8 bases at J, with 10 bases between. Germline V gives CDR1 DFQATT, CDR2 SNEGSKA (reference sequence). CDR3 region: CSASWEGEAFF. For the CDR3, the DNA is TGCAGTGCTAGTTGGGAGGGGGAAGCTTTCTTT.

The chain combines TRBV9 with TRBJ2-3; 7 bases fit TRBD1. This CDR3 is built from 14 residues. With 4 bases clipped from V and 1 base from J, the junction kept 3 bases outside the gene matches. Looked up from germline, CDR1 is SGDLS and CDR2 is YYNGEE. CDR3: CASSHGTGTDTQYF. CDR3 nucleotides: TGTGCCAGCAGCCACGGGACAGGCACAGATACGCAGTATTTT.

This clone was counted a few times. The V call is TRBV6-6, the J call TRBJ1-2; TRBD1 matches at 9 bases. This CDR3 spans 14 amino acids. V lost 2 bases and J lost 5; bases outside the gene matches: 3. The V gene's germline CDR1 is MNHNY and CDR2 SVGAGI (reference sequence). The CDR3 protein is CASSYVGQGYGYTF. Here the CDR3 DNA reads TGTGCCAGCAGTTACGTAGGACAGGGGTATGGCTACACCTTC.

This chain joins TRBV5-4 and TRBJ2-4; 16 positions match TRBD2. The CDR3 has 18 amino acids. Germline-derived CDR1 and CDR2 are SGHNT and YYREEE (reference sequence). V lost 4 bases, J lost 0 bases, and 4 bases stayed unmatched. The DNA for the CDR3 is TGTGCCAGCAGCCAGGGACTAGCGGGAGGGCAAGCCAAAAACATTCAGTACTTC. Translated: CASSQGLAGGQAKNIQYF.

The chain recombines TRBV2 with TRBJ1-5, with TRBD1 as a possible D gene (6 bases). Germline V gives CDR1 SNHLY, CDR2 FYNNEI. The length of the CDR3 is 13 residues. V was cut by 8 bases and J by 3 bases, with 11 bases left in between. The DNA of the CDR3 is TGTGCCAGCGAAGGACAGAACAATCAGCCCCAGCATTTT. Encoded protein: CASEGQNNQPQHF. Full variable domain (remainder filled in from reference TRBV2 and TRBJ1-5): EPEVTQTPSHQVTQMGQEVILRCVPISNHLYFYWYRQILGQKVEFLVSFYNNEISEKSEIFDDQFSVERPDGSNFTLKIRSTKLEDSAMYFCASEGQNNQPQHFGDGTRLSIL.

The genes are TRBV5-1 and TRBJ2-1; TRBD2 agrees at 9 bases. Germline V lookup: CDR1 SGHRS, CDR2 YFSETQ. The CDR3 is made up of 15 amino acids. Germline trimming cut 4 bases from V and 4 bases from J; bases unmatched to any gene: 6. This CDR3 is CASSLGTSRYNEQFF. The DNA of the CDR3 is TGCGCCAGCAGCCTCGGGACTAGCAGATACAATGAGCAGTTCTTC.

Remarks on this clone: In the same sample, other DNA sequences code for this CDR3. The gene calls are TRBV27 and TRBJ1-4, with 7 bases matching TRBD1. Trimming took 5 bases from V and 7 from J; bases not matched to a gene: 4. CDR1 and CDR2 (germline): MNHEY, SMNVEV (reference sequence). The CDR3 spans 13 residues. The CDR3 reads CASSPRTGEKLFF. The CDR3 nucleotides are TGTGCCAGCAGTCCAAGGACAGGTGAAAAACTGTTTTTT.

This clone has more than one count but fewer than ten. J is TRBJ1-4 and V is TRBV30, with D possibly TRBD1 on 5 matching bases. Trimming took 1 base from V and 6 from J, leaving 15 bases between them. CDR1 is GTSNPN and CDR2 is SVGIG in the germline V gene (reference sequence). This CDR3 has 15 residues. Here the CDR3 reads CAWSDLGAWDEKLFF. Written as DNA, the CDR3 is TGTGCCTGGAGTGACCTTGGGGCCTGGGATGAAAAACTGTTTTTT.

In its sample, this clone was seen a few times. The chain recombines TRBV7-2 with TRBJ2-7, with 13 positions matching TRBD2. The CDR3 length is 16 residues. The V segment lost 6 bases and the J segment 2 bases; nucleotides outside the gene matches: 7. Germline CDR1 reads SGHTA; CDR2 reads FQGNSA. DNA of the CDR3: TGTGCCAGCAGAATACTAGCGGGAGGGACCCCCTACGAGCAGTACTTC. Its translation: CASRILAGGTPYEQYF. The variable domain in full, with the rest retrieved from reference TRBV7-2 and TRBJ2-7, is GAGVSQSPSNKVTEKGKDVELRCDPISGHTALYWYRQSLGQGLEFLIYFQGNSAPDKSGLPSDRFSAERTGGSVSTLTIQRTQQEDSAVYLCASRILAGGTPYEQYFGPGTRLTVT.

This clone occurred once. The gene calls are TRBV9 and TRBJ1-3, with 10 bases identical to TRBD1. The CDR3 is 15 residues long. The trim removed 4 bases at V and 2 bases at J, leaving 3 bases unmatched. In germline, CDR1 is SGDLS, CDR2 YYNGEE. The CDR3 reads CASSPGTGAGNTIYF. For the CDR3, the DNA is TGTGCCAGCAGCCCCGGGACAGGGGCTGGAAACACCATATATTTT.

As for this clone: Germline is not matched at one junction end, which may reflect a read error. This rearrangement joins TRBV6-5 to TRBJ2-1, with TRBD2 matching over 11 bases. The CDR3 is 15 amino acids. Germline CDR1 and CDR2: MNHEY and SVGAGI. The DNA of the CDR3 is TGTGCCAGCACTTACCTAGCGGGGGGTAACAATGAGCAGTTCTTC. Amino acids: CASTYLAGGNNEQFF.

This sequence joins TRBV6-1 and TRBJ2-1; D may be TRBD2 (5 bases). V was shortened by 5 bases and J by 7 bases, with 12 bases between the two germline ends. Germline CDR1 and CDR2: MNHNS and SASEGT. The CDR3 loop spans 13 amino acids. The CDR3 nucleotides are TGTGCCAGCAGTTCAGCGGAGATAAATGAGCAGTTCTTC. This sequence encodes CASSSAEINEQFF.

Written as DNA, the CDR3 is TGTGCCAGCAGTTACTCGGGGGAGGGCTATCAGCCCCAGCATTTT. It specifies CASSYSGEGYQPQHF. This chain joins TRBV6-5 and TRBJ1-5, with D perhaps matching TRBD1 (5 bases). The length of the CDR3 is 15 residues. The germline gives CDR1 MNHEY, CDR2 SVGAGI. Trimming took 0 bases from V and 5 from J, leaving 11 bases between them.

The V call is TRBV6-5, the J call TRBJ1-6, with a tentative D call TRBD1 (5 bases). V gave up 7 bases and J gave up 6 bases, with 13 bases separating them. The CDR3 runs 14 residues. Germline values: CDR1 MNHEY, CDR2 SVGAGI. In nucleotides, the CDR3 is TGTGCCAGCACCCTGACAGCCTCTAATTCACCCCTCCACTTT. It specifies CASTLTASNSPLHF.

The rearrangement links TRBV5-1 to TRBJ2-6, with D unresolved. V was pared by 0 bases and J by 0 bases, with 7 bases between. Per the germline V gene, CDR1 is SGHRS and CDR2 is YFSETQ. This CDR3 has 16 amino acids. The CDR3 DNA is TGCGCCAGCAGCTTGGCGGTTATCTCTGGGGCCAACGTCCTGACTTTC. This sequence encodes CASSLAVISGANVLTF.

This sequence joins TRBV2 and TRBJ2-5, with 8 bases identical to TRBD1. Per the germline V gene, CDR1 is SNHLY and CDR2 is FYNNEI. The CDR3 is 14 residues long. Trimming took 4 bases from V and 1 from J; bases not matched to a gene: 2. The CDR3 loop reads CASSVGQGQETQYF. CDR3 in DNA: TGTGCCAGCAGTGTTGGACAGGGCCAAGAGACCCAGTACTTC.

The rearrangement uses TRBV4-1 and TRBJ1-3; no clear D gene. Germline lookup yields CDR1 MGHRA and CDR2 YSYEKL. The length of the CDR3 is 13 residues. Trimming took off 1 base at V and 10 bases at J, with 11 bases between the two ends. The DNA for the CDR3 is TGCGCCAGCAGCCAAGGGGCGGGGAAGACCATATATTTT. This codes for CASSQGAGKTIYF.